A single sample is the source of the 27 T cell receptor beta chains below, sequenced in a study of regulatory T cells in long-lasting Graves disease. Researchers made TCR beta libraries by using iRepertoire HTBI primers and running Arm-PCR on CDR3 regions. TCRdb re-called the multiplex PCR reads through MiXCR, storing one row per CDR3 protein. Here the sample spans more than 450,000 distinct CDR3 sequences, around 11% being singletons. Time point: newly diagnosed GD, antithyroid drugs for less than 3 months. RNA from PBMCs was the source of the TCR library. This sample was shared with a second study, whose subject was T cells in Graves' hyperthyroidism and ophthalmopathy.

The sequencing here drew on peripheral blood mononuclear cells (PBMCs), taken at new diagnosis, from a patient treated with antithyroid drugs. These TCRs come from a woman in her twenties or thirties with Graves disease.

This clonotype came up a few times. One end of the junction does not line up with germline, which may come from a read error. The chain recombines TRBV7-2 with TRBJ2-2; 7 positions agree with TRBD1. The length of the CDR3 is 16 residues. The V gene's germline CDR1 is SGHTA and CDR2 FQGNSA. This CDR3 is CASSERKGQYTRELFF. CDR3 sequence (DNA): TGTGCCAGCAGCGAACGGAAGGGACAGTACACCAGGGAGCTGTTTTTT.

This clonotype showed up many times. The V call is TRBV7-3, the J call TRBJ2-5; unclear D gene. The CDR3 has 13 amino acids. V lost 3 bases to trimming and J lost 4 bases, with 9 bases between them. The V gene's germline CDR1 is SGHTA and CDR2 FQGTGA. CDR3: CASSFLPGETQYF. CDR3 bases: TGTGCCAGCAGCTTCCTGCCCGGAGAGACCCAGTACTTC.

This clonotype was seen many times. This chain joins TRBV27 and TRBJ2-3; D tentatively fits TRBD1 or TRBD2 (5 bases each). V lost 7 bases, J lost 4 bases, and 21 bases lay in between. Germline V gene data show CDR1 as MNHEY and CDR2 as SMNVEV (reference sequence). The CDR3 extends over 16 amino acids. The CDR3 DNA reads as TGTGCCAGCACCCCACTGGGGAGTACAGGCGCAGATACGCAGTATTTT. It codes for CASTPLGSTGADTQYF.

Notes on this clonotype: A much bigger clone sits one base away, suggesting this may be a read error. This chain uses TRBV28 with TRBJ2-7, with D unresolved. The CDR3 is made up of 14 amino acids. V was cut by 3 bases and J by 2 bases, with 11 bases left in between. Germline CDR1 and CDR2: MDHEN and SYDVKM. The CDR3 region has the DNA TGTGCCAGCAGTTTTTCGGAACAACCCTACGAGCAGTACTTC. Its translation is CASSFSEQPYEQYF. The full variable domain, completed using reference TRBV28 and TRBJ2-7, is DVKVTQSSRYLVKRTGEKVFLECVQDMDHENMFWYRQDPGLGLRLIYFSYDVKMKEKGDIPEGYSVSREKKERFSLILESASTNQTSMYLCASSFSEQPYEQYFGPGTRLTVT.

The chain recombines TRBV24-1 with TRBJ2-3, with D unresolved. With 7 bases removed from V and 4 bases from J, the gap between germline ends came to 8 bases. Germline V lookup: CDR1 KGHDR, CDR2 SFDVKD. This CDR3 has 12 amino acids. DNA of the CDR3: TGTGCCACCAGAGACGTAGCAGATACGCAGTATTTT. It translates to CATRDVADTQYF.

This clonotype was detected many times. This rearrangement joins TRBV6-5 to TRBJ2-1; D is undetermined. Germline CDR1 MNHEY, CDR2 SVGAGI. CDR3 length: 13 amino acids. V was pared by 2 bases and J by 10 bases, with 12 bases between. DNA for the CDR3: TGTGCCAGCAGTTACGGCGCCCTAGGGGAGCAGTTCTTC. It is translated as CASSYGALGEQFF.

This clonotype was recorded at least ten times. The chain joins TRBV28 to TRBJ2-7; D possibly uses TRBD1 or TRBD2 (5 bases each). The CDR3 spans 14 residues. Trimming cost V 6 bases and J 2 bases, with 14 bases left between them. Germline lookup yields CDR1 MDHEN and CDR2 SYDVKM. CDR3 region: CASSTKGRPYEQYF. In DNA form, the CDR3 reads TGTGCCAGCAGCACAAAGGGACGCCCCTACGAGCAGTACTTC.

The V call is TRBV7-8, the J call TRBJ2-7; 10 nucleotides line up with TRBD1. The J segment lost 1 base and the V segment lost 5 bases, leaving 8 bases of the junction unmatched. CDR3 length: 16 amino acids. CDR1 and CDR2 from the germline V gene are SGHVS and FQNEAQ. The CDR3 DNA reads TGTGCCAGCAGCCCCCCGGGACAGGGGCTATCCTACGAGCAGTACTTC. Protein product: CASSPPGQGLSYEQYF.

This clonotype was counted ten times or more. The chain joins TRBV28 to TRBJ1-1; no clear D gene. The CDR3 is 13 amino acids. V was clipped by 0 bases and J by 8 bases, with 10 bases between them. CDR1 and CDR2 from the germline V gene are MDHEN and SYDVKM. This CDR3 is CASSLWGKGEAFF. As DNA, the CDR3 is TGTGCCAGCAGTTTATGGGGGAAAGGAGAAGCTTTCTTT.

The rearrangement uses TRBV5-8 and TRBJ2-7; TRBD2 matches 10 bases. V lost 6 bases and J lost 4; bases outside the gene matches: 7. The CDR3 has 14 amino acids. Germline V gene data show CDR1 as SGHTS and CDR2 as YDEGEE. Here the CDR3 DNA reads TGTGCCAGCAACGTACTAGCGGGGCTTTACGAGCAGTACTTC. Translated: CASNVLAGLYEQYF.

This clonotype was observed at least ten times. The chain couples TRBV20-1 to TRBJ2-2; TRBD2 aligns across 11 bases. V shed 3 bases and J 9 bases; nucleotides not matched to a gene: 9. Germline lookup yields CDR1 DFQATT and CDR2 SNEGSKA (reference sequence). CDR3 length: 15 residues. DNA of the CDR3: TGCAGTGCTAGTAGGGGGACTAGCGGAACTCGGGAGCTGTTTTTT. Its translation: CSASRGTSGTRELFF.

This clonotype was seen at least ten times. The CDR3 loop is CASRGGTGLVKLFF. The CDR3, as DNA: TGTGCCAGCAGAGGCGGGACAGGGTTGGTGAAACTGTTTTTT. The chain has TRBV12-3 or TRBV12-4 and TRBJ1-4; 9 bases are shared with TRBD1. The CDR3 has 14 amino acids. V dropped 6 bases and J dropped 11; count of bases not matched to a gene: 10.

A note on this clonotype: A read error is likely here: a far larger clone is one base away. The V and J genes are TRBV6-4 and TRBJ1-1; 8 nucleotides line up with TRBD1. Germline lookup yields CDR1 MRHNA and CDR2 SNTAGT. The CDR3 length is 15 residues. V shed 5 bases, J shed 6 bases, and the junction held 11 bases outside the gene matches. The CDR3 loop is CASSRETGARAEAFF. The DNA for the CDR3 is TGTGCCAGCAGTCGGGAGACAGGGGCTCGAGCTGAAGCTTTCTTT.

The CDR3 sequence: CASASSGGTDTQYF. CDR3 DNA: TGTGCTAGTGCCTCCAGTGGGGGGACCGATACGCAGTATTTT. The V and J genes are TRBV12-5 and TRBJ2-3; possibly TRBD2 for D (6 bases). The V and J ends lost 7 bases and 6 bases respectively, with 17 bases between them. Germline CDR1 LGHNT, CDR2 FRNRAP. The CDR3 totals 14 residues.

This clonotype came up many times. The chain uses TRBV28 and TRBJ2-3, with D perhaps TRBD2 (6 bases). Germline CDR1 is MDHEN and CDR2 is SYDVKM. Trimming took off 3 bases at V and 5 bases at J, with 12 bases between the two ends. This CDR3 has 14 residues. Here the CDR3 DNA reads TGTGCCAGCAGTTTCGGAGGGCCAGGAGATACGCAGTATTTT. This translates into CASSFGGPGDTQYF.

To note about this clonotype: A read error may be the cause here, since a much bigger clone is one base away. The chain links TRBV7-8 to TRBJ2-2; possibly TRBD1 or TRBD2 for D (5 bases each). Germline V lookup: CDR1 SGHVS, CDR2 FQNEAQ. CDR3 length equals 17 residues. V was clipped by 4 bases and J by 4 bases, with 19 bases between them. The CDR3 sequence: CASSSQPREGSTGELFF. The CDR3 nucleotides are TGTGCCAGCAGCTCCCAACCCCGAGAGGGGAGCACCGGGGAGCTGTTTTTT. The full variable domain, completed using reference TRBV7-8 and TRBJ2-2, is GAGVSQSPRYKVAKRGQDVALRCDPISGHVSLFWYQQALGQGPEFLTYFQNEAQLDKSGLPSDRFFAERPEGSVSTLKIQRTQQEDSAVYLCASSSQPREGSTGELFFGEGSRLTVL.

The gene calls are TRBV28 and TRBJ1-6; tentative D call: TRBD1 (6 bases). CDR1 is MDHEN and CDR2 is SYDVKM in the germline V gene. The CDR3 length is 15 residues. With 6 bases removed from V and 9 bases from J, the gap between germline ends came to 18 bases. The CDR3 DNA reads TGTGCCAGCAGACTAGGGGGAAGCTGGGGTTCACCCCTCCACTTT. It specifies CASRLGGSWGSPLHF.

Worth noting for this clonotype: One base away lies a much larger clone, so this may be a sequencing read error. CDR3 sequence: CASSYFANEQYF. CDR3 DNA sequence: TGTGCCAGCAGTTATTTCGCCAATGAGCAGTACTTC. The chain is built from TRBV12-3 or TRBV12-4 and TRBJ2-4; D call uncertain. Deletions cut 4 bases from V and 13 bases from J, with 14 bases between. The CDR3 length is 12 residues.

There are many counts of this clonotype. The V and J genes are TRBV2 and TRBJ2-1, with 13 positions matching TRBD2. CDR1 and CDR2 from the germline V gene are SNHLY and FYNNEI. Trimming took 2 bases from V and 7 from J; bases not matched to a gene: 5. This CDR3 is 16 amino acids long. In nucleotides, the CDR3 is TGTGCCAGCAGTGAACTGGGACTAGCGGGGATAAATGAGCAGTTCTTC. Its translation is CASSELGLAGINEQFF. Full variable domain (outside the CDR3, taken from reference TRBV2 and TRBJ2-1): EPEVTQTPSHQVTQMGQEVILRCVPISNHLYFYWYRQILGQKVEFLVSFYNNEISEKSEIFDDQFSVERPDGSNFTLKIRSTKLEDSAMYFCASSELGLAGINEQFFGPGTRLTVL.

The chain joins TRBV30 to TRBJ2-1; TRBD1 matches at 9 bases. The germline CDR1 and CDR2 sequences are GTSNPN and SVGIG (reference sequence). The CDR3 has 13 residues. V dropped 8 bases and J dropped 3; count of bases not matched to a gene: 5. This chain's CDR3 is CASDRGFYNEQFF. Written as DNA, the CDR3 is TGTGCCAGCGACAGGGGGTTCTACAATGAGCAGTTCTTC. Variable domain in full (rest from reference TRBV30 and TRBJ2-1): SQTIHQWPATLVQPVGSPLSLECTVEGTSNPNLYWYRQAAGRGLQLLFYSVGIGQISSEVPQNLSASRPQDRQFILSSKKLLLSDSGFYLCASDRGFYNEQFFGPGTRLTVL.

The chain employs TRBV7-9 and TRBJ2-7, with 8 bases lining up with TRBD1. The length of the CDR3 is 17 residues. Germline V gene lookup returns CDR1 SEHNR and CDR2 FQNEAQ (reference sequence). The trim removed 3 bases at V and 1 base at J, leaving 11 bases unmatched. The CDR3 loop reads CASSFGAGGRTSYEQYF. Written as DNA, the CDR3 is TGTGCCAGCAGCTTCGGGGCAGGGGGCCGCACGTCCTACGAGCAGTACTTC.

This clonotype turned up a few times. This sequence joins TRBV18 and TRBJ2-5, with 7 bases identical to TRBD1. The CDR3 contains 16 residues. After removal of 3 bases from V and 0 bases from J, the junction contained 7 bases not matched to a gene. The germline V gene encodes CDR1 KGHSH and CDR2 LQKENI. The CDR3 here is CASSPSDRPHQETQYF. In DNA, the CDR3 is TGTGCCAGCTCACCCTCGGACAGGCCGCACCAAGAGACCCAGTACTTC.

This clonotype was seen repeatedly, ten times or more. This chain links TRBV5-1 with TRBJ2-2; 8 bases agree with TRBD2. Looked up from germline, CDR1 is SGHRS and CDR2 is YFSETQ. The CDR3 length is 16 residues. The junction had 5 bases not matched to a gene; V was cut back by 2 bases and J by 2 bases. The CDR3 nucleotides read TGCGCCAGCAGCTTTATAGCGGGATCTAACACCGGGGAGCTGTTTTTT. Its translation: CASSFIAGSNTGELFF.

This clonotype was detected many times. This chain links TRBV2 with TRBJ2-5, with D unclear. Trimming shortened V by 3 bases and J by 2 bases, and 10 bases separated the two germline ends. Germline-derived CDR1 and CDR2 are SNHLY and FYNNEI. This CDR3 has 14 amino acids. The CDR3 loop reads CASSDPRNQETQYF. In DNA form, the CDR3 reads TGTGCCAGCAGTGATCCCAGGAATCAAGAGACCCAGTACTTC.

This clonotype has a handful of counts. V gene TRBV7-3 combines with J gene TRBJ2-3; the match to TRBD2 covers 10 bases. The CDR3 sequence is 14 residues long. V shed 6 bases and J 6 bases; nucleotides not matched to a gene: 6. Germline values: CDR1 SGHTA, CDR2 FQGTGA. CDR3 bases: TGTGCCAGCAGTCCGGGACTAGCGATGGATACGCAGTATTTT. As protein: CASSPGLAMDTQYF. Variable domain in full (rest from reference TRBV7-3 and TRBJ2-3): GAGVSQTPSNKVTEKGKYVELRCDPISGHTALYWYRQSLGQGPEFLIYFQGTGAADDSGLPNDRFFAVRPEGSVSTLKIQRTERGDSAVYLCASSPGLAMDTQYFGPGTRLTVL.

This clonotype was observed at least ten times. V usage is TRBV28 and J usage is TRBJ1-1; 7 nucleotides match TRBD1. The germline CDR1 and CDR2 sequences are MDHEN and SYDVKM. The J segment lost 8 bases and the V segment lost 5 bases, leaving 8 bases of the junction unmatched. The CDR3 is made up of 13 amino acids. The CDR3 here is CASSAEGAEEAFF. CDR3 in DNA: TGTGCCAGCAGTGCGGAGGGGGCCGAGGAAGCTTTCTTT.

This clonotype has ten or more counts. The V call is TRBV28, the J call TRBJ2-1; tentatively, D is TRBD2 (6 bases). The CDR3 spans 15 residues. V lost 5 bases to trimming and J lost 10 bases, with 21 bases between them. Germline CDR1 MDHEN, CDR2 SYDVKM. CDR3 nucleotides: TGTGCCAGCAGTCCCCCCGGGGGTCCAAATAAAGAGCAGTTCTTC. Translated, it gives CASSPPGGPNKEQFF.